The 30 T cell receptor beta chains given below trace back to one sample, sequenced in a study of OX40 agonist ivuxolimab in advanced cancers. Repertoires were generated with immunoSEQ multiplex PCR, while TCRdb's copy carries only in-frame clones and drops some. The sample has some 100,000 clones, less than 90% seen once; the top ten hold 0.95% to 1.3%. The sequences come from CD4+ or CD8+ T cells sorted from blood, collected in a trial of the OX40 agonist ivuxolimab. All receptors come from an adult with an advanced solid tumor such as melanoma, head and neck, liver or kidney cancer.

This clone was counted between two and nine times. This chain joins TRBV11-2 and TRBJ1-6; maybe TRBD1 (5 bases). The V end lost 7 bases, the J end lost 5 bases, and 12 bases lay between the germline ends. This CDR3 has 14 amino acids. The germline gives CDR1 SGHAT, CDR2 FQNNGV. The CDR3 DNA follows: TGTGCCAGCACCCCGGGGACCAATAATTCACCCCTCCACTTT. It yields the protein CASTPGTNNSPLHF.

The chain uses TRBV19 and TRBJ1-3, with D unresolved. Per germline, CDR1 LNHDA and CDR2 SQIVND (reference sequence). This CDR3 has 15 amino acids. V was cut by 4 bases and J by 1 base, with 11 bases left in between. The CDR3 protein is CASSTSPGSGNTIYF. The DNA of the CDR3 is TGTGCCAGTAGTACCTCACCGGGGTCTGGAAACACCATATATTTT.

This sequence joins TRBV27 and TRBJ2-3; D is ambiguous. The ends were cut back, 1 base at V and 5 bases at J, with 7 bases in the middle. This CDR3 has 13 residues. Germline CDR1 MNHEY, CDR2 SMNVEV (reference sequence). CDR3: CASSLYQQDTQYF. Here the CDR3 DNA reads TGTGCCAGCAGTTTATACCAGCAAGATACGCAGTATTTT.

This chain uses TRBV5-6 with TRBJ2-7; 7 bases fit TRBD1. Germline CDR1 and CDR2: SGHDT and YYEEEE. V was clipped by 3 bases and J by 4 bases; unmatched bases: 4. CDR3 size: 13 residues. In DNA form, the CDR3 reads TGTGCCAGCAGCTACGGGACAGCATACGAGCAGTACGTC. Protein sequence: CASSYGTAYEQYV.

The chain is built from TRBV7-6 and TRBJ2-1; tentatively, D is TRBD1 or TRBD2 (8 bases each). Germline CDR1 reads SGHVS; CDR2 reads FNYEAQ. The ends were cut back, 9 bases at V and 9 bases at J, with 21 bases in the middle. The CDR3 is 14 residues long. The CDR3 is CASGGGTGRREQFF. As DNA, the CDR3 is TGTGCCAGTGGCGGGGGGACAGGTCGTCGTGAGCAGTTCTTC.

The chain combines TRBV6-4 with TRBJ1-2, with TRBD1 identical over 9 bases. The CDR3 is 15 residues long. Germline CDR1 reads MRHNA; CDR2 reads SNTAGT. The junction had 5 bases not matched to a gene; V was cut back by 6 bases and J by 0 bases. Written as DNA, the CDR3 is TGTGCCAGCAGGCGGACAGGGGAGACTAACTATGGCTACACCTTC. Translated: CASRRTGETNYGYTF.

This clone was found a few times. The gene calls are TRBV6-5 and TRBJ1-2, with D tentatively TRBD1 (6 bases). Per germline, CDR1 MNHEY and CDR2 SVGAGI. CDR3 length: 14 amino acids. Trimming took 4 bases from V and 3 from J, leaving 12 bases between them. This chain's CDR3 is CASSLGGQDYGYTF. The CDR3 region has the DNA TGTGCCAGCAGTTTGGGGGGCCAGGACTATGGCTACACCTTC.

The chain joins TRBV7-2 to TRBJ2-1; the match to TRBD2 covers 11 bases. The J segment lost 8 bases and the V segment lost 5 bases, leaving 8 bases of the junction unmatched. Germline assignment: CDR1 SGHTA and CDR2 FQGNSA. CDR3 size: 15 residues. CDR3 sequence: CASSPSGGTHDEQFF. The CDR3 DNA reads TGTGCCAGCAGCCCTAGCGGGGGGACTCACGATGAGCAGTTCTTC.

This clone has just one count. V and J are TRBV30 and TRBJ1-4; 10 bases agree with TRBD1. With 0 bases clipped from V and 6 bases from J, the junction kept 4 bases outside the gene matches. Germline-derived CDR1 and CDR2 are GTSNPN and SVGIG (reference sequence). This CDR3 is 15 amino acids long. This chain's CDR3 is CAWSVSGTGDEKLFF. DNA for the CDR3: TGTGCCTGGAGTGTAAGCGGGACAGGGGATGAAAAACTGTTTTTT. Full variable domain (missing parts from reference TRBV30 and TRBJ1-4): SQTIHQWPATLVQPVGSPLSLECTVEGTSNPNLYWYRQAAGRGLQLLFYSVGIGQISSEVPQNLSASRPQDRQFILSSKKLLLSDSGFYLCAWSVSGTGDEKLFFGSGTQLSVL.

The chain combines TRBV28 with TRBJ2-7; D not resolved. The CDR3 length is 13 residues. V was trimmed by 2 bases and J by 7 bases, leaving 12 bases between them. CDR1 is MDHEN, CDR2 SYDVKM, per germline. CDR3 region: CASSLTALREQYF. In nucleotides, the CDR3 is TGTGCCAGCAGTTTAACGGCATTACGGGAGCAGTACTTC.

This chain joins TRBV18 and TRBJ2-1, with 10 bases lining up with TRBD2. There are 16 residues in the CDR3. Germline CDR1 reads KGHSH; CDR2 reads LQKENI. The V segment lost 3 bases and the J segment 6 bases; nucleotides outside the gene matches: 8. CDR3 amino acids: CASSPSPLAGANEQFF. The CDR3 DNA reads as TGTGCCAGCTCACCTTCCCCTCTAGCGGGGGCCAATGAGCAGTTCTTC.

This clone was picked up one time. The chain carries TRBV7-2 and TRBJ1-5; D unresolved. The CDR3 totals 15 residues. Germline assignment: CDR1 SGHTA and CDR2 FQGNSA. Trimming took off 3 bases at V and 4 bases at J, with 13 bases between the two ends. As DNA, the CDR3 is TGTGCCAGCAGCTTTGACGGGAAACCTAATCAGCCCCAGCATTTT. Protein: CASSFDGKPNQPQHF.

The chain couples TRBV11-2 to TRBJ2-1, with 12 nucleotides matching TRBD2. Germline trimming cut 1 base from V and 7 bases from J; bases unmatched to any gene: 2. This CDR3 is 15 amino acids long. Per the germline V gene, CDR1 is SGHAT and CDR2 is FQNNGV. CDR3 region: CASSLGLAGVNEQFF. The CDR3 DNA is TGTGCCAGCAGCTTAGGACTAGCGGGGGTGAATGAGCAGTTCTTC.

This chain uses TRBV7-2 with TRBJ2-3; the D gene is possibly TRBD1 (5 bases). The V gene's germline CDR1 is SGHTA and CDR2 FQGNSA. The CDR3 runs to 15 residues. With 3 bases removed from V and 2 bases from J, the gap between germline ends came to 12 bases. This chain's CDR3 is CASSFGHASTDTQYF. Written as DNA, the CDR3 is TGTGCCAGCAGCTTCGGACACGCTTCCACAGATACGCAGTATTTT.

This clone was counted between two and nine times. The chain couples TRBV5-4 to TRBJ2-3, with D unresolved. The germline CDR1 and CDR2 sequences are SGHNT and YYREEE (reference sequence). V was pared by 0 bases and J by 2 bases, with 13 bases between. The CDR3 covers 16 residues. In DNA form, the CDR3 reads TGTGCCAGCAGCTTGGGGTCTAGTGGGTTCACAGATACGCAGTATTTT. This encodes CASSLGSSGFTDTQYF.

The V call is TRBV18, the J call TRBJ2-2, with TRBD1 matching over 9 bases. Germline CDR1 is KGHSH and CDR2 is LQKENI. The CDR3 runs 20 residues. V lost 4 bases and J lost 4; bases outside the gene matches: 19. The CDR3 region has the DNA TGTGCCAGCTCACGACAGGGCAAACAGGGGGCGCTTCGTGTCACCGGGGAGCTGTTTTTT. Its protein is CASSRQGKQGALRVTGELFF.

V usage is TRBV7-8 and J usage is TRBJ1-4, with D perhaps TRBD1 (6 bases). This CDR3 contains 18 residues. Trimming stripped 8 bases from V and 3 bases from J, with 25 bases between. The V gene's germline CDR1 is SGHVS and CDR2 FQNEAQ. The CDR3 DNA reads TGTGCCAGCGCACTACAGGGAAAGGGTACGGAGTCTAATGAAAAACTGTTTTTT. This codes for CASALQGKGTESNEKLFF. Variable domain in full (rest from reference TRBV7-8 and TRBJ1-4): GAGVSQSPRYKVAKRGQDVALRCDPISGHVSLFWYQQALGQGPEFLTYFQNEAQLDKSGLPSDRFFAERPEGSVSTLKIQRTQQEDSAVYLCASALQGKGTESNEKLFFGSGTQLSVL.

The rearrangement joins TRBV11-3 to TRBJ2-2, with 8 nucleotides matching TRBD1. Germline V gene sequence: CDR1 SGHNT, CDR2 YENEEA. V lost 4 bases, J lost 6 bases, and 1 base stayed unmatched. The CDR3 consists of 13 residues. This chain's CDR3 is CASSSGGSGELFF. CDR3 coding DNA: TGTGCCAGCAGCTCAGGGGGCTCCGGGGAGCTGTTTTTT.

The V and J genes are TRBV10-3 and TRBJ1-5, with 8 bases fitting TRBD1. Unmatched junction bases numbered 7, after V lost 10 bases and J lost 2 bases. The germline gives CDR1 ENHRY, CDR2 SYGVKD. This CDR3 has 14 amino acids. Here the CDR3 DNA reads TGTGCCACCCGGACAGGGAACGGCAATCAGCCCCAGCATTTT. Amino acids: CATRTGNGNQPQHF.

This clone was picked up a small number of times. The rearrangement joins TRBV28 to TRBJ1-1, with 7 bases identical to TRBD1. J lost 8 bases, V lost 4 bases, and 4 bases had no gene match. The CDR3 extends over 12 amino acids. Germline V gene lookup returns CDR1 MDHEN and CDR2 SYDVKM. CDR3 DNA: TGTGCCAGCAGTTCCGGGACAGAAGAAGCTTTCTTT. It codes for CASSSGTEEAFF.

This rearrangement joins TRBV7-2 to TRBJ2-1, with TRBD1 as a possible D gene (5 bases). Germline assignment: CDR1 SGHTA and CDR2 FQGNSA. This CDR3 is built from 12 residues. Trimming stripped 4 bases from V and 7 bases from J, with 8 bases between. For the CDR3, the DNA is TGTGCCAGCAGCTCTCAGGGTAATGAGCAGTTCTTC. It is translated as CASSSQGNEQFF.

V gene TRBV10-1 combines with J gene TRBJ1-2; TRBD1 agrees at 8 bases. Losses at the gene ends were 3 bases for V and 8 bases for J; bases not matched to a gene: 5. CDR3 length equals 13 residues. The germline V gene has CDR1 WNHNN and CDR2 SYGVQD (reference sequence). The CDR3 region is CASSDSGGGGYTF. The CDR3 DNA follows: TGCGCCAGCAGTGATTCAGGGGGCGGCGGCTACACCTTC.

The rearrangement joins TRBV15 to TRBJ2-3, with a tentative D call TRBD2 (6 bases). The CDR3 contains 12 residues. CDR1 is LNHNV, CDR2 YYDKDF, per germline (reference sequence). Trimming removed 8 bases at V and 6 bases at J, with 12 bases between. In nucleotides, the CDR3 is TGTGCCACCGGCCCGGGAGTGGATACGCAGTATTTT. As protein: CATGPGVDTQYF.

The CDR3 sequence: CASRTGDIGYTF. The CDR3 coding sequence is TGTGCCAGCAGAACAGGGGATATCGGCTACACCTTC. J is TRBJ1-2 and V is TRBV28, with 7 bases lining up with TRBD1. J lost 8 bases, V lost 6 bases, and 6 bases had no gene match. CDR1 is MDHEN, CDR2 SYDVKM, per germline. This CDR3 comprises 12 residues.

The CDR3 bases are TGTGCCAGCAGCTGGACAGGGGGGGACACTGAAGCTTTCTTT. Amino acids: CASSWTGGDTEAFF. This sequence joins TRBV7-3 and TRBJ1-1; 10 bases align to TRBD1. The J segment lost 3 bases and the V segment lost 4 bases, leaving 2 bases of the junction unmatched. CDR3 size: 14 residues. Germline V CDR1 and CDR2: SGHTA, FQGTGA.

This clone was recorded once. V gene TRBV5-1 combines with J gene TRBJ1-4, with 9 bases aligning to TRBD1. CDR1 is SGHRS, CDR2 YFSETQ, per germline. Trimming cost V 4 bases and J 8 bases; bases outside gene matches: 9. The CDR3 consists of 15 residues. CDR3 loop: CASSAITGGAEKLFF. CDR3 nucleotides: TGCGCCAGCAGCGCCATAACAGGGGGCGCGGAAAAACTGTTTTTT.

The chain has TRBV19 and TRBJ2-5; tentatively, D is TRBD1 or TRBD2 (5 bases each). The CDR3 covers 16 residues. Trimming pared 2 bases from V and 5 bases from J, leaving 18 bases between. Germline assignment: CDR1 LNHDA and CDR2 SQIVND (reference sequence). The CDR3 nucleotides read TGTGCCAGTAGTATATCCGGGACCTCGACCTTGGAGACCCAGTACTTC. Translated, it gives CASSISGTSTLETQYF.

The rearrangement joins TRBV11-2 to TRBJ1-3; 7 positions match TRBD1. There are 15 residues in the CDR3. Germline lookup yields CDR1 SGHAT and CDR2 FQNNGV. V gave up 5 bases and J gave up 2 bases; unmatched junction bases: 6. The chain's CDR3 is CASSHYRGTGNTIYF. The CDR3 DNA follows: TGTGCCAGCAGCCACTACAGGGGAACTGGAAACACCATATATTTT.

This clone showed up just a few times. CDR3 protein: CAWNRDKYNSPLHF. Written as DNA, the CDR3 is TGTGCCTGGAACCGGGACAAATATAATTCACCCCTCCACTTT. V and J are TRBV30 and TRBJ1-6; D might be TRBD1 (6 bases). V was shortened by 4 bases and J by 4 bases, with 11 bases between the two germline ends. The germline CDR1 and CDR2 sequences are GTSNPN and SVGIG (reference sequence). This CDR3 is 14 amino acids long.

This clone was counted between two and nine times. This chain uses TRBV6-1 with TRBJ2-4; D may be TRBD1 (6 bases). The germline CDR1 and CDR2 sequences are MNHNS and SASEGT. CDR3 length equals 18 residues. Trimming left V 2 bases short and J 1 base short, with 18 bases between. For the CDR3, the DNA is TGTGCCAGCAGTGAATCACCGGGACATTCAGCGGCCAAAAACATTCAGTACTTC. It is translated as CASSESPGHSAAKNIQYF.